The rows below give T cell receptor beta chains drawn from one sample of a study of blood T cells in healthy people across ages. Each CDR3 protein gets one entry after TCRdb re-called the 5' RACE reads with MiXCR. The sample has roughly 1.5 million distinct CDR3 sequences, roughly 43% seen once. The sequenced sample consisted of blood. Receptors originate from a woman aged 18 to 35 in good health. The CDR3 runs from the conserved cysteine through the conserved F or W. A D gene is named only where the DNA matches it firmly. Expanded clones are given a class, and other clones once, few, many or no size at all.

v_gene	abundance	j_gene	len	d_gene	CDR3aa	CDR3nt
TRBV5-6	-	TRBJ1-1	15	-	CASSTKQGPTMEAFF	TGTGCCAGCAGCACTAAACAGGGCCCCACCATGGAAGCTTTCTTT
TRBV20-1	-	TRBJ2-7	13	TRBD2	CGALSLAGGEQYF	TGCGGTGCCCTCTCCCTAGCGGGAGGCGAGCAGTACTTC
TRBV6-5	-	TRBJ1-2	16	-	CANRRYRTGANYGYTF	TGTGCCAACAGGCGCTACCGTACAGGAGCTAACTATGGCTACACCTTC
TRBV9	-	TRBJ2-7	15	TRBD2	CASSARLAGYNEQYF	TGTGCCAGCAGCGCCCGACTAGCGGGTTACAATGAGCAGTACTTC
TRBV10-2	-	TRBJ1-1	15	-	CASSEYPYIVPEAFF	TGCGCCAGCAGTGAGTACCCGTATATTGTCCCTGAAGCTTTCTTT
TRBV19	-	TRBJ1-1	14	-	CASRIWTENTEAFF	TGTGCCAGTAGGATCTGGACAGAGAACACTGAAGCTTTCTTT
TRBV27	-	TRBJ2-1	15	-	CASRPRQRLYNEQFF	TGTGCCAGCAGACCACGACAAAGGTTGTACAATGAGCAGTTCTTC
TRBV9	-	TRBJ2-1	16	-	CASSAGPALANNEQFF	TGTGCCAGCAGCGCCGGCCCCGCACTAGCAAACAATGAGCAGTTCTTC
TRBV5-1	-	TRBJ2-2	17	TRBD1	CASSLAPGQERTGELFF	TGCGCCAGCAGCTTGGCCCCGGGACAGGAGAGAACCGGGGAGCTGTTTTTT
TRBV13	few	TRBJ2-3	16	TRBD2	CASSSLLAGVTDTQYF	TGTGCCAGCAGCTCGCTACTAGCGGGAGTGACAGATACGCAGTATTTT
TRBV7-8	-	TRBJ1-1	14	TRBD1	CASSERDRGTEAFF	TGTGCCAGCAGCGAGCGGGACAGGGGCACTGAAGCTTTCTTT
TRBV29-1	-	TRBJ1-5	13	-	CSVEEGGGQHQHF	TGCAGCGTTGAAGAGGGGGGAGGTCAGCACCAGCATTTT
TRBV9	-	TRBJ2-1	19	TRBD2	CASSVGSGGAISSYNEQFF	TGTGCCAGCAGCGTAGGGAGCGGGGGAGCTATTAGCTCCTACAATGAGCAGTTCTTC
TRBV9	few	TRBJ2-4	15	-	CASSVAGIHGDIQYF	TGTGCCAGCAGCGTAGCTGGTATCCACGGGGACATTCAGTACTTC
TRBV6-5	-	TRBJ1-1	17	TRBD1	CASSYSQGVAVYTEAFF	TGTGCCAGCAGTTACTCGCAGGGGGTTGCTGTATACACTGAAGCTTTCTTT
TRBV5-4	-	TRBJ1-1	14	TRBD1	CASSFDRATAEAFF	TGTGCCAGCAGCTTCGACAGGGCAACCGCTGAAGCTTTCTTT
TRBV7-3	-	TRBJ2-1	15	TRBD2	CASSPRGGLGSEQFF	TGTGCCAGCAGCCCTAGGGGGGGACTAGGAAGTGAGCAGTTCTTC
TRBV2	once	TRBJ2-3	18	TRBD2	CASNRGRTSDTSTDTQYF	TGTGCCAGCAATAGAGGAAGAACTAGCGACACTAGCACAGATACGCAGTATTTT
TRBV5-4	-	TRBJ2-7	14	-	CASSLELGDYEQYF	TGTGCCAGCAGCTTGGAATTAGGGGACTACGAGCAGTACTTC
TRBV6-2/TRBV6-3	many	TRBJ2-1	13	-	CASSYESYNEQFF	TGTGCCAGCAGTTACGAGTCCTACAATGAGCAGTTCTTC
TRBV7-2	-	TRBJ2-1	11	-	CASLSSGEQFF	TGTGCCAGCCTCAGTTCTGGTGAGCAGTTCTTC
TRBV3-1	-	TRBJ1-5	15	TRBD1	CASSRDGTANQPQHF	TGTGCCAGCAGCCGGGACGGGACAGCGAATCAGCCCCAGCATTTT
TRBV7-3	few	TRBJ1-2	13	-	CASSSDIGYGYTF	TGTGCCAGCAGCTCCGACATCGGCTATGGCTACACCTTC